This T cell receptor beta chain is drawn from a study of T cell responses to AZD1222 COVID-19 vaccine. Study results and limitations: With two AZD1222 doses given, Spike-specific TCR breadth and depth both rose.

As for this clone: What it binds is not known.

Assay used: immunoSEQ multiplex PCR; TCRdb lists only in-frame clones, some missing. The profile shows approximately 82,000 clones, more than 90% of them singletons. The CDR3 covers 16 residues. J lost 2 bases, V lost 7 bases, and 9 bases had no gene match. CDR1 is MRHNA and CDR2 is SNTAGT in the germline V gene. The genes are TRBV6-4 and TRBJ2-3; TRBD1 matches 10 bases. The clonotype was recovered from an adult in good health. Sequenced here: peripheral blood, sampled on day 0 of AZD1222 vaccination. In DNA, the CDR3 is TGTGCCAGCAATAAAGGGACAGGGGACTTCACAGATACGCAGTATTTT. Translation: CASNKGTGDFTDTQYF.